The rows below give T cell receptor beta chains drawn from one sample of a study of blood T cell repertoires in COVID-19. Clones were sequenced by immunoSEQ multiplex PCR, and TCRdb holds only the in-frame ones, with some missing. The table shows some 130,000 clones, with 70% to 80% occurring only once. Sequencing input: peripheral blood. These receptors were collected from a woman aged 80 or over with acute or convalescent COVID-19. Each CDR3 is given with its conserved first and last residue.

cdr3_length: 15; v_call: TRBV7-3; j_call: TRBJ2-1; cdr3_aa: CASSLEQGAYNEQFF
cdr3_length: 13; v_call: TRBV18; j_call: TRBJ1-5; cdr3_aa: CASSPGTAQPQHF
cdr3_length: 16; v_call: TRBV3-1/TRBV3-2; j_call: TRBJ1-3; cdr3_aa: CASSLGGELPGNTIYF
cdr3_length: 15; v_call: TRBV5-1; j_call: TRBJ2-1; cdr3_aa: CASSLQGRSYNEQFF
cdr3_length: 14; v_call: TRBV27; j_call: TRBJ1-2; cdr3_aa: CASSFSGPYYGYTF
cdr3_length: 13; v_call: TRBV18; j_call: TRBJ1-2; cdr3_aa: CASSYGTGRGYTF
cdr3_length: 18; v_call: TRBV4-3; j_call: TRBJ2-5; cdr3_aa: CASSQDLGGGQYQETQYF
cdr3_length: 15; v_call: TRBV11-2; j_call: TRBJ2-2; cdr3_aa: CASSLGGRNTGELFF
cdr3_length: 14; v_call: TRBV4-1; j_call: TRBJ2-2; cdr3_aa: CASSSSPVNGELFF
cdr3_length: 13; v_call: TRBV7-2; j_call: TRBJ1-2; cdr3_aa: CASSSTGGYGYTF
cdr3_length: 16; v_call: TRBV7-6; j_call: TRBJ1-3; cdr3_aa: CASSAQTGGSGNTIYF
cdr3_length: 13; v_call: TRBV7-2; j_call: TRBJ1-1; cdr3_aa: CASRTQENTEAFF
cdr3_length: 14; v_call: TRBV3-1/TRBV3-2; j_call: TRBJ1-2; cdr3_aa: CASSRGQGEDRYTF
cdr3_length: 16; v_call: TRBV19; j_call: TRBJ1-2; cdr3_aa: CASSPPTGDSYYGYTF
cdr3_length: 15; v_call: TRBV10-2; j_call: TRBJ1-1; cdr3_aa: CASSEVGRGNTEAFF
cdr3_length: 13; v_call: TRBV11-3; j_call: TRBJ2-7; cdr3_aa: CASSFRGSGEQYF
cdr3_length: 11; v_call: TRBV5-4; j_call: TRBJ2-7; cdr3_aa: CASSLADEQYF
cdr3_length: 16; v_call: TRBV7-3; j_call: TRBJ2-3; cdr3_aa: CASSLIGGVRTDTQYF
cdr3_length: 14; v_call: TRBV5-1; j_call: TRBJ1-4; cdr3_aa: CASSLAQGDEKLFF
cdr3_length: 12; v_call: TRBV29-1; j_call: TRBJ2-3; cdr3_aa: CSVQGQTDTQYF
cdr3_length: 18; v_call: TRBV27; j_call: TRBJ2-1; cdr3_aa: CASSFGSGAPSSYNEQFF
cdr3_length: 17; v_call: TRBV19; j_call: TRBJ2-3; cdr3_aa: CASSPALAGGGPDTQYF
cdr3_length: 16; v_call: TRBV20-1; j_call: TRBJ2-5; cdr3_aa: CSASPPGDRGLETQYF
cdr3_length: 15; v_call: TRBV19; j_call: TRBJ2-3; cdr3_aa: CASSTAGDGTDTQYF
cdr3_length: 14; v_call: TRBV3-1/TRBV3-2; j_call: TRBJ1-2; cdr3_aa: CASSQEIHNYGYTF
cdr3_length: 12; v_call: TRBV2; j_call: TRBJ2-5; cdr3_aa: CARGLTQETQYF
cdr3_length: 14; v_call: TRBV7-2; j_call: TRBJ1-6; cdr3_aa: CASSLTGSNSPLHF
cdr3_length: 13; v_call: TRBV4-1; j_call: TRBJ1-1; cdr3_aa: CASSQDTQGPAFF
cdr3_length: 13; v_call: TRBV12-3/TRBV12-4; j_call: TRBJ1-2; cdr3_aa: CASSGQAGYGYTF
cdr3_length: 14; v_call: TRBV19; j_call: TRBJ1-1; cdr3_aa: CASSIGQGYTEAFF
cdr3_length: 14; v_call: TRBV19; j_call: TRBJ1-5; cdr3_aa: CASSISGNNQPQHF
cdr3_length: 14; v_call: TRBV10-3; j_call: TRBJ2-7; cdr3_aa: CAIRKGESSYEQYF
cdr3_length: 13; v_call: TRBV28; j_call: TRBJ2-1; cdr3_aa: CASSLAGQGFRFF
cdr3_length: 14; v_call: TRBV5-1; j_call: TRBJ1-2; cdr3_aa: CASSPEGSAYGYTF
cdr3_length: 19; v_call: TRBV7-9; j_call: TRBJ2-3; cdr3_aa: CASSPWGGASGTSTDTQYF
cdr3_length: 14; v_call: TRBV27; j_call: TRBJ1-2; cdr3_aa: CASRGSGDGYGYTF
cdr3_length: 14; v_call: TRBV5-1; j_call: TRBJ2-5; cdr3_aa: CASSPRDSGETQYF
cdr3_length: 11; v_call: TRBV20-1; j_call: TRBJ1-2; cdr3_aa: CSARDLEGYTF
cdr3_length: 15; v_call: TRBV5-4; j_call: TRBJ1-4; cdr3_aa: CASSLARGGEEKLFF
cdr3_length: 18; v_call: TRBV24-1; j_call: TRBJ2-1; cdr3_aa: CATSDSGTGGLGGNEQFF
cdr3_length: 14; v_call: TRBV28; j_call: TRBJ1-4; cdr3_aa: CASSFEGAGEKLFF
cdr3_length: 15; v_call: TRBV7-2; j_call: TRBJ1-2; cdr3_aa: CASSLSAGAGDGYTF
cdr3_length: 16; v_call: TRBV2; j_call: TRBJ2-5; cdr3_aa: CASSLGGGTTQETQYF
cdr3_length: 17; v_call: TRBV24-1; j_call: TRBJ1-5; cdr3_aa: CATSDPTGGVGNQPQHF
cdr3_length: 15; v_call: TRBV19; j_call: TRBJ1-1; cdr3_aa: CASSIEPGKGTEAFF
cdr3_length: 14; v_call: TRBV6-2/TRBV6-3; j_call: TRBJ1-1; cdr3_aa: CASSPGQMNTEAFF